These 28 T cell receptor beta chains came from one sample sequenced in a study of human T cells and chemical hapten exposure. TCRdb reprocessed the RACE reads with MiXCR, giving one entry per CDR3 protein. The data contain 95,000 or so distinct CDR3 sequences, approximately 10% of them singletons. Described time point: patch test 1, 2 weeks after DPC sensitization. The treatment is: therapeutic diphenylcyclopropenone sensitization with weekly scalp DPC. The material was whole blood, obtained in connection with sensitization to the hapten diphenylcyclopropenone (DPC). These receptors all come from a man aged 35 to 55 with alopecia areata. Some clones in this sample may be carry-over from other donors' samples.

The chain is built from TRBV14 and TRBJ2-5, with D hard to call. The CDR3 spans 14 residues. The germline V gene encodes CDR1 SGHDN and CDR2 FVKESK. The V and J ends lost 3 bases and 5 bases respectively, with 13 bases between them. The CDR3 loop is CASSHDDWSETQYF. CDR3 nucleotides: TGTGCCAGCAGCCACGACGACTGGAGTGAGACCCAGTACTTC.

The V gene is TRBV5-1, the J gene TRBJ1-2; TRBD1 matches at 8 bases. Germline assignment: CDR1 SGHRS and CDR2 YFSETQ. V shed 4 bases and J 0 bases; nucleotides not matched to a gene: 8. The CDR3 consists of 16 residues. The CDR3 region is CASSPRTGKANYGYTF. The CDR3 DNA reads TGCGCCAGCAGCCCGAGGACAGGGAAGGCTAACTATGGCTACACCTTC.

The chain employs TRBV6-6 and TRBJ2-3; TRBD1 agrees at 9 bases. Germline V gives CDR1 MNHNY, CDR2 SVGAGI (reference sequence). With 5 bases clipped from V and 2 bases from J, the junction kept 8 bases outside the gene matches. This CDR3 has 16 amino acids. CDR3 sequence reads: CASSPNRGRDTDTQYF. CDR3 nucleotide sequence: TGTGCCAGCAGTCCCAACAGGGGGCGAGACACAGATACGCAGTATTTT.

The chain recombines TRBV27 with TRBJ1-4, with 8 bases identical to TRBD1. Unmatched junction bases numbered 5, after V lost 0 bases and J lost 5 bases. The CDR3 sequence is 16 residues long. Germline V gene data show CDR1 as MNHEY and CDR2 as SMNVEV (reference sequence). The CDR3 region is CASSLSRTGKNEKLFF. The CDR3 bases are TGTGCCAGCAGTTTATCGAGGACAGGGAAGAATGAAAAACTGTTTTTT.

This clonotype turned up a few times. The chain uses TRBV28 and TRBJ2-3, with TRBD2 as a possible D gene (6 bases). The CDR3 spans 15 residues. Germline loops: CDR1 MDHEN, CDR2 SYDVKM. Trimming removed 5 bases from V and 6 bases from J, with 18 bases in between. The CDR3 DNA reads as TGTGCCAGCAGTACGGGACTCGTCCGGGGGGATACGCAGTATTTT. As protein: CASSTGLVRGDTQYF. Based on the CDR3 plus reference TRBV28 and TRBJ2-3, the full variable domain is DVKVTQSSRYLVKRTGEKVFLECVQDMDHENMFWYRQDPGLGLRLIYFSYDVKMKEKGDIPEGYSVSREKKERFSLILESASTNQTSMYLCASSTGLVRGDTQYFGPGTRLTVL.

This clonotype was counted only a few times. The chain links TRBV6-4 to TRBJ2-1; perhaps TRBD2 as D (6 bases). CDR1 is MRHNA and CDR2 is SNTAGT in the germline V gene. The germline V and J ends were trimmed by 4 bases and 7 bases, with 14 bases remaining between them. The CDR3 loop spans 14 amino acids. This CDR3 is CASSVAGLSNEQFF. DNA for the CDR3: TGTGCCAGCAGTGTGGCGGGATTGAGTAATGAGCAGTTCTTC.

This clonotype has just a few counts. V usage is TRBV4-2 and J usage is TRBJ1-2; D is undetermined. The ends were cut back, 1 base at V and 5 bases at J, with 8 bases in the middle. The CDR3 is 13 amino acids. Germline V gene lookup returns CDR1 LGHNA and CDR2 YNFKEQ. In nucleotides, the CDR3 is TGTGCCAGCAGCCAAGCTCACCAGTATGGCTACACCTTC. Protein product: CASSQAHQYGYTF.

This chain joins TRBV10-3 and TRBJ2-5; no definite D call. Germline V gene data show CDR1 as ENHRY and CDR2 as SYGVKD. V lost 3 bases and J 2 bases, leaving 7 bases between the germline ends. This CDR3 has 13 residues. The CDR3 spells CAISDESQETQYF. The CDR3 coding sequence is TGTGCCATCAGTGATGAGTCGCAAGAGACCCAGTACTTC.

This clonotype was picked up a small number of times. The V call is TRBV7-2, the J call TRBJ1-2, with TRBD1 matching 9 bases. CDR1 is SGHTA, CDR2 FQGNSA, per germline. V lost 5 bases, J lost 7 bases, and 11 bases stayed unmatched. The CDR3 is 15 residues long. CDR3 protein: CASSGTTGGDGGYTF. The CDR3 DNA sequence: TGTGCCAGCAGCGGCACAACAGGGGGCGATGGTGGCTACACCTTC.

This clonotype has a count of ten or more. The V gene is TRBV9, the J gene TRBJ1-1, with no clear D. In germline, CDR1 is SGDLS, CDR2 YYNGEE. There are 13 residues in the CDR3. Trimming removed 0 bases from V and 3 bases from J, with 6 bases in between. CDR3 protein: CASSVDGDTEAFF. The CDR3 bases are TGTGCCAGCAGCGTAGACGGGGACACTGAAGCTTTCTTT.

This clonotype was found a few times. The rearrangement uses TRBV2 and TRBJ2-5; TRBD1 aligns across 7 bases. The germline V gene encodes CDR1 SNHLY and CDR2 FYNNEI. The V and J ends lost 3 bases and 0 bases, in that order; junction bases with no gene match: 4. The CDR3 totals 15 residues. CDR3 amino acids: CASSDGRGNQETQYF. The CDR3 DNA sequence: TGTGCCAGCAGTGACGGCAGGGGGAACCAAGAGACCCAGTACTTC.

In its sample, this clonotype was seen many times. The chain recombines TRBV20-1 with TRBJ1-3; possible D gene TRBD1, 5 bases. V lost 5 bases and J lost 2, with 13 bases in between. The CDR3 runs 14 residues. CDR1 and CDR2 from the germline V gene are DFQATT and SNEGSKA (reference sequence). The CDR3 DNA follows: TGCAGTGCTCGCAGGGAAACTGCTGGAAACACCATATATTTT. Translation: CSARRETAGNTIYF.

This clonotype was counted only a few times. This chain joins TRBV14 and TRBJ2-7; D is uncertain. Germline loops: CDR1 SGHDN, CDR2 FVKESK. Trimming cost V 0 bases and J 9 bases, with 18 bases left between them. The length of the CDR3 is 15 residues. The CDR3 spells CASSQDRTPLRGQYF. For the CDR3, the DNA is TGTGCCAGCAGCCAAGACCGCACTCCCCTACGAGGGCAGTACTTC.

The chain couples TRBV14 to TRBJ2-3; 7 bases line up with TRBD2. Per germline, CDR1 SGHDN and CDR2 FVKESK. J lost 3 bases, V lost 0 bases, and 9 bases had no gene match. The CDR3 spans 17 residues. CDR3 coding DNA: TGTGCCAGCAGCCAAGAGCTCTGGCGGGAGAAGACAGATACGCAGTATTTT. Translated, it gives CASSQELWREKTDTQYF.

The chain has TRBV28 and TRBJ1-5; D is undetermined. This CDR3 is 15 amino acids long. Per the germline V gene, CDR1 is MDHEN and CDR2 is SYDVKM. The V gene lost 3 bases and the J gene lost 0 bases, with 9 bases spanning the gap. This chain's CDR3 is CASSFSTASNQPQHF. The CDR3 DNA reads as TGTGCCAGCAGTTTTTCCACGGCTAGCAATCAGCCCCAGCATTTT.

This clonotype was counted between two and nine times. The CDR3, as DNA: TGTGCCAGCAGTTACGACAGGGTCGAGGAAAAACTGTTTTTT. It specifies CASSYDRVEEKLFF. The chain couples TRBV6-5 to TRBJ1-4; TRBD1 aligns across 7 bases. CDR1 MNHEY and CDR2 SVGAGI come from the germline V gene. The V and J ends lost 2 bases and 8 bases, in that order; junction bases with no gene match: 5. The CDR3 runs 14 residues.

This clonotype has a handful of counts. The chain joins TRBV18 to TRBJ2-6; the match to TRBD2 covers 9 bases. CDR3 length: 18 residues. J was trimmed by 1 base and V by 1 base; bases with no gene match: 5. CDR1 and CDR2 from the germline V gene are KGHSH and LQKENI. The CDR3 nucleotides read TGTGCCAGCTCACCACAGACTAGCGGTCAATCTGGGGCCAACGTCCTGACTTTC. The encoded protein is CASSPQTSGQSGANVLTF.

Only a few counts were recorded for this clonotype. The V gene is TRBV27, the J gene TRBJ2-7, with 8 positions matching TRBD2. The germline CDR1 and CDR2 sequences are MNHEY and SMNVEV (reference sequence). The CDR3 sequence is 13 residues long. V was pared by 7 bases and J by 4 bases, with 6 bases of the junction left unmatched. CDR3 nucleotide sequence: TGTGCCAGCAAGGCGCGGGAGGAATACGAGCAGTACGTC. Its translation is CASKAREEYEQYV.

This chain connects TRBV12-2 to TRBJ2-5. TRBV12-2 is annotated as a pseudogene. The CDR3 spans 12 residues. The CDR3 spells CASRIREETQYF. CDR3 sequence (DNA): TGTGCAAGTCGCATTAGAGAAGAGACCCAGTACTTC.

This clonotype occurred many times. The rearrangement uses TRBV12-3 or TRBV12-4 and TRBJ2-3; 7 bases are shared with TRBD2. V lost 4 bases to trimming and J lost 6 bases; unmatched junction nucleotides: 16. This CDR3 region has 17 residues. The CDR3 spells CASSSDLLAVKGDTQYF. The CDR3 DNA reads TGTGCCAGCAGTTCGGACCTCCTAGCGGTTAAAGGTGATACGCAGTATTTT.

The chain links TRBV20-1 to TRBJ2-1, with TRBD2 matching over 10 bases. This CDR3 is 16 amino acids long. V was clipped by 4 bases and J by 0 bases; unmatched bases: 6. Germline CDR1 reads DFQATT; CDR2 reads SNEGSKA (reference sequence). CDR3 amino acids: CSATNIAGGSYNEQFF. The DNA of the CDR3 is TGCAGTGCTACCAATATAGCGGGAGGCTCCTACAATGAGCAGTTCTTC.

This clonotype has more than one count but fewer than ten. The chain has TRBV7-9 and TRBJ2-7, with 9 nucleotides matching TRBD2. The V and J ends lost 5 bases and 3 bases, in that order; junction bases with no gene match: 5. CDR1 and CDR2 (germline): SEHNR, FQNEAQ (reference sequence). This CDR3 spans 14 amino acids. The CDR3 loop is CASSLGLASYEQYV. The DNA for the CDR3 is TGTGCCAGCAGCCTCGGACTAGCGAGCTACGAGCAGTACGTC.

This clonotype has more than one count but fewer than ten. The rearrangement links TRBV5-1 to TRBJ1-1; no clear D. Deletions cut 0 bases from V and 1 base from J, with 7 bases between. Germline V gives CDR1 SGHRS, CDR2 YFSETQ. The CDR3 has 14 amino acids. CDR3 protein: CASSLGPGNTEAFF. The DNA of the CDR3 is TGCGCCAGCAGCTTGGGTCCAGGGAACACTGAAGCTTTCTTT. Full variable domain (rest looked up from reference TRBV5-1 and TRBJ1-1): KAGVTQTPRYLIKTRGQQVTLSCSPISGHRSVSWYQQTPGQGLQFLFEYFSETQRNKGNFPGRFSGRQFSNSRSEMNVSTLELGDSALYLCASSLGPGNTEAFFGQGTRLTVV.

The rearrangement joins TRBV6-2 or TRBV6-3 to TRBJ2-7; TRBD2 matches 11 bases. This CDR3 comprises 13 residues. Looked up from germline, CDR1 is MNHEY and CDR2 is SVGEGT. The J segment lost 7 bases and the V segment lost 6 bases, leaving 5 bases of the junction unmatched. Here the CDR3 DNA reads TGTGCCAGCAGCCACGGGACTAGCGGAGAGCAGTACGTC. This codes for CASSHGTSGEQYV.

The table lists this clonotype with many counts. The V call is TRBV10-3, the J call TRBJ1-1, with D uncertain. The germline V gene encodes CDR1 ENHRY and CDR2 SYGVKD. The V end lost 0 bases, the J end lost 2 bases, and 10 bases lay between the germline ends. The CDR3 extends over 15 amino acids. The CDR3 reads CAISESLGINTEAFF. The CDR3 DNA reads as TGTGCCATCAGTGAGTCGCTGGGAATTAACACTGAAGCTTTCTTT.

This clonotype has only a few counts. CDR3 sequence reads: CATSSASGSSRTTGELFF. The CDR3 DNA reads TGTGCCACCAGCAGCGCTAGCGGGAGTTCGCGGACCACCGGGGAGCTGTTTTTT. This rearrangement joins TRBV15 to TRBJ2-2, with TRBD2 matching over 10 bases. With 3 bases clipped from V and 4 bases from J, the junction kept 11 bases outside the gene matches. The CDR3 has 18 amino acids. Germline V gene data show CDR1 as LNHNV and CDR2 as YYDKDF (reference sequence).

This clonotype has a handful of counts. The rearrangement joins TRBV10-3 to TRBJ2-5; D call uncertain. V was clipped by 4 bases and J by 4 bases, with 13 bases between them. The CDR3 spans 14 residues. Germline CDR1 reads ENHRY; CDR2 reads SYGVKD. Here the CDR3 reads CAISGPNTRETQYF. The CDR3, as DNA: TGTGCCATCAGTGGACCGAACACGCGAGAGACCCAGTACTTC.

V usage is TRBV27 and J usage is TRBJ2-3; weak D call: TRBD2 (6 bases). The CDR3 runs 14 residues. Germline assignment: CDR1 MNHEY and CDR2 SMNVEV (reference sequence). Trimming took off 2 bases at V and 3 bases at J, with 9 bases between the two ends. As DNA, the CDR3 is TGTGCCAGCAGTTTAACGGGAGTAACAGATACGCAGTATTTT. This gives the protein CASSLTGVTDTQYF.